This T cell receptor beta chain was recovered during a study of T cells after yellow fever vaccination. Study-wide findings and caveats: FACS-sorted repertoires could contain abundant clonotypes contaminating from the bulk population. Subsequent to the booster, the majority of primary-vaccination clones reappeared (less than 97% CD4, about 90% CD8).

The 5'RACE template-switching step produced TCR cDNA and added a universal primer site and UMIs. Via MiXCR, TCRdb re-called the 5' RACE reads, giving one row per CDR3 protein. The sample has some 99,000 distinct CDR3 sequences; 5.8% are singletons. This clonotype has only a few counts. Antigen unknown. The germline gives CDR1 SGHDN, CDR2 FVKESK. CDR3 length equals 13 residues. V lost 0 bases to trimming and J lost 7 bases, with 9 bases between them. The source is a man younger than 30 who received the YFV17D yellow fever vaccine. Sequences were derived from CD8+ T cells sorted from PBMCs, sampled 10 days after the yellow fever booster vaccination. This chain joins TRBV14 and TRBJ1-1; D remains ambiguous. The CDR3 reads CASSQDLGYEAFF. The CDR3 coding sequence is TGTGCCAGCAGCCAAGATTTGGGATATGAAGCTTTCTTT.